This T cell receptor (beta chain) originates from a study of cytomegalovirus exposure and HLA in healthy donors. On this clone: Its antigen is currently unknown.

General study points: In a later analysis, HLA-associated beta chains showed higher expansion and lower generation probabilities than comparable chains.

The PCR contained 60 Vbeta and 13 Jbeta primers. Profiling relied on immunoSEQ multiplex PCR, and the TCRdb table lists in-frame clones only, not all of them. The sample contains over 150,000 clones, roughly 83% of which appear only once. Germline CDR1 SGDLS, CDR2 YYNGEE. This CDR3 has 17 amino acids. Trimming shortened V by 5 bases and J by 3 bases, and 18 bases separated the two germline ends. This clonotype originated in a man aged 25-45 years in good health and CMV-seropositive. The chain links TRBV9 to TRBJ2-6; tentatively, D is TRBD2 (6 bases). Material for sequencing was PBMCs. The DNA for the CDR3 is TGTGCCAGCAGGGCTACCCCCGGGAGCGGTGGGGCCAACGTCCTGACTTTC. Protein: CASRATPGSGGANVLTF.